This entry lists 10 T cell receptor beta chains sequenced from one sample in a study of cytotoxic CD8 clonotypes in ibrutinib-treated CLL. Assay: immunoSEQ multiplex PCR; the TCRdb copy retains only in-frame clones and omits some. The sample holds some 200,000 clones, approximately 75% seen once. Material: PBMCs, obtained after 12 months of ibrutinib treatment. The receptors derive from a human donor with chronic lymphocytic leukemia.

This clone was recorded only once. The chain links TRBV4-1 to TRBJ2-1; the match to TRBD2 covers 7 bases. Losses at the gene ends were 9 bases for V and 4 bases for J; bases not matched to a gene: 6. The germline V gene encodes CDR1 MGHRA and CDR2 YSYEKL. The CDR3 totals 13 residues. Written as DNA, the CDR3 is TGCGCCAGTGGACTAGGGATATACAATGAGCAGTTCTTC. It encodes CASGLGIYNEQFF.

This chain uses TRBV5-5 with TRBJ1-3; 10 bases match TRBD1. The germline CDR1 and CDR2 sequences are SGHKS and YYEKEE (reference sequence). Germline trimming cut 1 base from V and 0 bases from J; bases unmatched to any gene: 7. The CDR3 covers 18 residues. CDR3 residues: CASSLFRDRGRSGNTIYF. CDR3 DNA sequence: TGTGCCAGCAGCTTGTTTCGGGACAGGGGACGCTCTGGAAACACCATATATTTT.

The chain links TRBV18 to TRBJ1-1, with D possibly TRBD1 on 5 matching bases. The CDR3 totals 15 residues. Trimming removed 0 bases from V and 4 bases from J, with 12 bases in between. Per the germline V gene, CDR1 is KGHSH and CDR2 is LQKENI. CDR3 nucleotide sequence: TGTGCCAGCTCACCACCCCAGGGCTTGGGCACTGAAGCTTTCTTT. This translates into CASSPPQGLGTEAFF.

This chain links TRBV7-6 with TRBJ2-1, with TRBD2 matching 7 bases. The CDR3 runs to 14 residues. Germline CDR1 SGHVS, CDR2 FNYEAQ. V shed 1 base, J shed 9 bases, and the junction held 6 bases outside the gene matches. The CDR3 loop is CASSLERGLSEQFF. The DNA of the CDR3 is TGTGCCAGCAGCTTAGAGCGGGGACTTAGTGAGCAGTTCTTC.

The V and J genes are TRBV5-4 and TRBJ2-1; 7 nucleotides align to TRBD1. The CDR3 loop spans 14 amino acids. The trim removed 4 bases at V and 1 base at J, leaving 2 bases unmatched. The germline gives CDR1 SGHNT, CDR2 YYREEE (reference sequence). This CDR3 is CASSQTGSYNEQFF. The DNA for the CDR3 is TGTGCCAGCAGCCAGACAGGGTCCTACAATGAGCAGTTCTTC.

This chain connects TRBV2 to TRBJ2-3, with no clear D. The CDR3 extends over 15 amino acids. The ends were cut back, 5 bases at V and 0 bases at J, with 12 bases in the middle. CDR1 SNHLY and CDR2 FYNNEI come from the germline V gene. The CDR3: CASSPGPSSTDTQYF. CDR3 nucleotide sequence: TGTGCCAGCAGTCCGGGCCCCTCTAGCACAGATACGCAGTATTTT.

The V call is TRBV27, the J call TRBJ1-1; unclear D gene. Germline values: CDR1 MNHEY, CDR2 SMNVEV (reference sequence). V gave up 3 bases and J gave up 7 bases, with 12 bases separating them. This CDR3 has 13 amino acids. In nucleotides, the CDR3 is TGTGCCAGCAGTTTTATTGATAGGGATGAAGCTTTCTTT. Protein: CASSFIDRDEAFF.

The chain uses TRBV7-2 and TRBJ2-6; D not resolved. Between the trimmed V and J ends, which lost 0 bases and 3 bases, there was a span of 0 bases. In germline, CDR1 is SGHTA, CDR2 FQGNSA. The CDR3 is 13 residues long. CDR3 sequence: CASSLAGANVLTF. Here the CDR3 DNA reads TGTGCCAGCAGCTTAGCTGGGGCCAACGTCCTGACTTTC.

The genes are TRBV18 and TRBJ2-7; 8 bases match TRBD2. CDR1 KGHSH and CDR2 LQKENI come from the germline V gene. This CDR3 is 13 amino acids long. After removal of 6 bases from V and 7 bases from J, the junction contained 8 bases not matched to a gene. In DNA form, the CDR3 reads TGTGCCAGCTCCGGTACTAGCGGCTTTGAGCAGTACTTC. Translating it yields CASSGTSGFEQYF. Full variable domain (outside the CDR3, taken from reference TRBV18 and TRBJ2-7): NAGVMQNPRHLVRRRGQEARLRCSPMKGHSHVYWYRQLPEEGLKFMVYLQKENIIDESGMPKERFSAEFPKEGPSILRIQQVVRGDSAAYFCASSGTSGFEQYFGPGTRLTVT.

The chain uses TRBV7-2 and TRBJ1-1; tentative D call: TRBD1 (6 bases). The CDR3 covers 13 residues. Deletions cut 1 base from V and 11 bases from J, with 14 bases between. Looked up from germline, CDR1 is SGHTA and CDR2 is FQGNSA. CDR3 in DNA: TGTGCCAGCAGCTTAGGAGGGGGAGAGAAGGCTTTCTTT. Translated: CASSLGGGEKAFF.